The TCR beta chain under discussion was sequenced for a study of a mutant IDH1 vaccine in newly diagnosed glioma. Germline-derived CDR1 and CDR2 are SGDLS and YYNGEE. V gave up 4 bases and J gave up 3 bases, with 13 bases separating them. The CDR3 has 14 residues. Only one count was recorded for this clone. Its cognate antigen is unknown. Clones were read by immunoSEQ multiplex PCR, and TCRdb kept only the in-frame ones, dropping some. This sample has about 46,000 clones; approximately 92% occur once, and the top ten carry more than 2%. This sample's time point: week 35, safety follow-up. What each vaccine dose contained was 300 ug of mutant IDH1 20-mer peptide, accompanied by topical imiquimod. Newly diagnosed WHO grade 3 or 4 IDH1-mutant, ATRX-lost astrocytomas were identified in the donors.

This TCR came from a man aged 50-60 years with glioma. This sequence joins TRBV9 and TRBJ1-1, with D unclear. Material: PBMCs, obtained from a glioma patient whose treatment included an IDH1 peptide vaccine. The CDR3 sequence: CASSSRLKDTEAFF. CDR3 nucleotides: TGTGCCAGCAGCTCCAGGTTGAAGGACACTGAAGCTTTCTTT.